This T cell receptor (beta chain) was identified in a study of CD8+CD57+ T cells in acquired aplastic anemia. Study results and caveats: Patients and controls were found to share twenty-nine CD8+ CDR3 sequences.

Ten or more counts support this clonotype. Its antigen is unidentified. The CDR3 has 12 residues. V lost 1 base, J lost 0 bases, and 3 bases lay in between. Germline V gives CDR1 GTSNPN, CDR2 SVGIG (reference sequence). Profiles of TCR beta VDJ and CDR3 were generated from a genomic DNA template. TCRdb analysed the reads with MiXCR anew, one entry per CDR3 protein. The sample lists more than 250,000 distinct CDR3 sequences; 45% to 65% were seen once. The chain links TRBV30 to TRBJ1-1; no firm D call. The TCR sequence derives from a human donor with severe aplastic anemia or a healthy control (not recorded which). What was sequenced was sorted CD4+, CD8+, or CD8+CD57+ T cells (not recorded which) from PBMCs. The CDR3 sequence: CAWSGMNTEAFF. As DNA, the CDR3 is TGTGCCTGGAGTGGAATGAACACTGAAGCTTTCTTT.